Ten or more counts support the clone carrying this T cell receptor beta chain. The time point here: newly diagnosed GD, antithyroid drugs for less than 3 months. Extracted RNA from PBMCs served as the source of the TCR library. The sample belongs to a study of regulatory T cells in long-lasting Graves disease. This CDR3 spans 15 amino acids. Trimming removed 6 bases from V and 2 bases from J; junction bases left unmatched: 3. The germline CDR1 and CDR2 sequences are ENHRY and SYGVKD. The TCR beta library used iRepertoire HTBI primers with Arm-PCR amplification of CDR3. TCRdb re-called the multiplex PCR reads through MiXCR, storing one row per CDR3 protein. The sample lists 350,000 to 550,000 distinct CDR3 sequences; about 15% were seen once. These data are also associated with another study on T cells in Graves' hyperthyroidism and ophthalmopathy.

The specimen comprised peripheral blood mononuclear cells (PBMCs), sampled at new diagnosis, from a patient treated with antithyroid drugs. This chain uses TRBV10-3 with TRBJ2-3; 12 nucleotides align to TRBD2. The sequence derives from a woman aged 25 to 39 with Graves disease. CDR3 residues: CAIRTSGSSTDTQYF. CDR3 sequence (DNA): TGTGCCATCAGGACTAGCGGGAGTTCCACAGATACGCAGTATTTT.